Included here is one TCR beta chain sequence, with context. Its antigen remains unidentified. TCRdb reprocessed the 5' RACE reads with MiXCR, giving one entry per CDR3 protein. Altogether over 30,000 distinct CDR3 sequences are present, roughly 25% being singletons, with the ten largest covering about 3.7%. General study results and limits: Tumor-infiltrating Treg TCR alpha and beta sequences overlapped most with tumor naive CD4+ T cells, then blood naive.

The CDR3 runs to 14 residues. The germline V gene has CDR1 SGHRS and CDR2 YFSETQ. Trimming removed 1 base at V and 1 base at J, with 6 bases between. The receptor's source is a female donor with breast cancer. Sequencing was performed on naive CD4+ T cells sorted from a lymph node. The subset: naive CD4+ T cells, CD4+CD45RA+CD25-. The chain has TRBV5-1 and TRBJ1-5, with D unresolved. CDR3 bases: TGCGCCAGCAGCTTGTCGGGGAGCAATCAGCCCCAGCATTTT. Its protein product is CASSLSGSNQPQHF. Variable domain in full (rest from reference TRBV5-1 and TRBJ1-5): KAGVTQTPRYLIKTRGQQVTLSCSPISGHRSVSWYQQTPGQGLQFLFEYFSETQRNKGNFPGRFSGRQFSNSRSEMNVSTLELGDSALYLCASSLSGSNQPQHFGDGTRLSIL.